A selection of T cell receptor beta chains follows, all from one sample in a study of shared clonotypes between healthy human individuals. Generated by immunoSEQ multiplex PCR, the TCRdb table keeps only in-frame clones and is missing some. This table has some 2,000,000 clones, around 95% appearing once. Specimen: naive CD4+ T cells sorted from blood. The receptors come from a man aged 18-30 years in good health. CDR3s include the opening cysteine and the closing phenylalanine or tryptophan. The order of the fields is J gene, V gene, D gene, clone size, CDR3 DNA, CDR3 protein. D genes are given only for firm matches. The size entry is marked missing in some rows and otherwise reads once, few, many or a size class.

TRBJ1-2	TRBV10-3	.	.	TGTGCCATCAGTGAACTCTCCAGTTCTTCCAACTATGGCTACACCTTC	CAISELSSSSNYGYTF
TRBJ1-3	TRBV11-2	.	.	TGTGCCAGCAGCGAATTGGCAGGGCTCGGAAACACCATATATTTT	CASSELAGLGNTIYF
TRBJ2-1	TRBV5-1	.	.	TGCGCCAGCAGCTTGGATGGCTGGCCCTACAATGAGCAGTTCTTC	CASSLDGWPYNEQFF
TRBJ2-7	TRBV6-5	.	.	TGTGCCAGCGGACGGGCATACGAGCAGTACTTC	CASGRAYEQYF
TRBJ2-1	TRBV7-3	.	.	TGTGCCAGCAGCCCTCGGACAGAAGCAAATGAGCAGTTCTTC	CASSPRTEANEQFF
TRBJ2-4	TRBV4-1	.	.	TGCGCCAGCAGCGGAACTAGAAAAAACATTCAGTACTTC	CASSGTRKNIQYF
TRBJ2-7	TRBV7-8	.	.	TGTGCCAGCAGCTTAGCGTCAGGGAGCACCTACGAGCAGTACTTC	CASSLASGSTYEQYF
TRBJ1-1	TRBV6-1	.	.	TGTGCCAGCAGTCAACAGGGAAGGAACACTGAAGCTTTCTTT	CASSQQGRNTEAFF
TRBJ1-2	TRBV7-9	.	.	TGTGCCAGCATCACTCAGGGGTATCCGGACCTCTATGGCTACACCTTC	CASITQGYPDLYGYTF
TRBJ1-2	TRBV2	.	.	TGTGCCAGCAGTGAAGAGGGCCAGGGGCATGGCTACACCTTC	CASSEEGQGHGYTF
TRBJ2-1	TRBV2	.	once	TGTGCCAGCAGCCGGGACTTCAGCTCCTACAATGAGCAGTTCTTC	CASSRDFSSYNEQFF